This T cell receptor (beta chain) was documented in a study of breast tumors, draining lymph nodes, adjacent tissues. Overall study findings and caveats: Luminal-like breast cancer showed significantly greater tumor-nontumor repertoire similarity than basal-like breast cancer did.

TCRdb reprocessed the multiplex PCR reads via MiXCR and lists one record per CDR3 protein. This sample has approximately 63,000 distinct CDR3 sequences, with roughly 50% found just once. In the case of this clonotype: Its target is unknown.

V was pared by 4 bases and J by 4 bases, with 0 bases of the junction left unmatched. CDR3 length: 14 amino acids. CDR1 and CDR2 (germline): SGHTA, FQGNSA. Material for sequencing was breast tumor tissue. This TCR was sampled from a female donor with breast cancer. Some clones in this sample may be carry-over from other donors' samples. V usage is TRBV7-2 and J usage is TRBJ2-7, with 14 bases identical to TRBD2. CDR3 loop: CASSWTSGGYEQYF. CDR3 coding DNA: TGTGCCAGCAGCTGGACTAGCGGGGGGTACGAGCAGTACTTC.